A selection of T cell receptor beta chains follows, all from one sample in a study of T cells in localized non-small cell lung cancer. Assay: immunoSEQ multiplex PCR; the TCRdb copy retains only in-frame clones and omits some. The sample consists of approximately 43,000 clones, about 88% of them appearing once. The sample here was peripheral blood, taken before any cancer treatment. The receptors here all came from a woman aged 18 to 55 with stage III lung adenocarcinoma. The CDR3 runs from the conserved cysteine through the conserved F or W. Fields, in order: J gene, V gene, D gene, clone size, CDR3 DNA, CDR3 protein. D genes are given only for firm matches. Some rows mark clone size as missing; the rest say once, few, many or name a class of expanded clone.

J gene: TRBJ1-6
V gene: TRBV30
D gene: .
clone size: .
CDR3 DNA: TGTGCCTGGAGGGACCCTGGGATTTCACCCCTCCACTTT
CDR3 protein: CAWRDPGISPLHF

J gene: TRBJ1-4
V gene: TRBV7-9
D gene: .
clone size: .
CDR3 DNA: TGTGCCAGCAGCGAACCCCGGTCGGGGGATGAAAAACTGTTTTTT
CDR3 protein: CASSEPRSGDEKLFF

J gene: TRBJ2-7
V gene: TRBV28
D gene: TRBD2
clone size: .
CDR3 DNA: TGTGCCAGCAGGGGGGGGACCCGCGGACGGGGCTCCTACGAGCAGTACTTC
CDR3 protein: CASRGGTRGRGSYEQYF

J gene: TRBJ2-1
V gene: TRBV6-1
D gene: TRBD2
clone size: few
CDR3 DNA: TGTGCCAGCAGTGAATTTAGCGGGGGGGCCTACAATGAGCAGTTCTTC
CDR3 protein: CASSEFSGGAYNEQFF

J gene: TRBJ1-1
V gene: TRBV19
D gene: .
clone size: .
CDR3 DNA: TGTGCCAGTAGTATGAGCGAGGGCACTGGAGCTTTCTTT
CDR3 protein: CASSMSEGTGAFF

J gene: TRBJ2-3
V gene: TRBV2
D gene: .
clone size: .
CDR3 DNA: TGTGCCAGCAGCCCCGACCGTAGCACAGATACGCAGTATTTT
CDR3 protein: CASSPDRSTDTQYF

J gene: TRBJ2-6
V gene: TRBV7-6
D gene: .
clone size: .
CDR3 DNA: TGTGCCAGCAGCCCTTACAGGGTTGGGCCTGGGGCCAACGTCCTGACTTTC
CDR3 protein: CASSPYRVGPGANVLTF

J gene: TRBJ1-2
V gene: TRBV5-6
D gene: .
clone size: .
CDR3 DNA: TGTGCCAGCAGCTTTCAGGCGGGCTCGACTTATGGCTACACCTTC
CDR3 protein: CASSFQAGSTYGYTF

J gene: TRBJ2-7
V gene: TRBV19
D gene: .
clone size: .
CDR3 DNA: TGTGCCAGTAGTAACAGGGATGGCTACGAGCAGTACTTC
CDR3 protein: CASSNRDGYEQYF

J gene: TRBJ1-3
V gene: TRBV5-5
D gene: .
clone size: medium-sized
CDR3 DNA: TGTGCCAGCAGCTTGTCGGGGGCGCCCGGAAACACCATATATTTT
CDR3 protein: CASSLSGAPGNTIYF

J gene: TRBJ1-6
V gene: TRBV27
D gene: .
clone size: medium-sized
CDR3 DNA: TGTGCCAGCAGTACTTCCGGGGCAGACCGAACCTATAATTCACCCCTCCACTTT
CDR3 protein: CASSTSGADRTYNSPLHF

J gene: TRBJ1-2
V gene: TRBV6-5
D gene: TRBD1
clone size: once
CDR3 DNA: TGTGTCACAGGGGAGCAGGGGAGCTCTGGCTACACCTTC
CDR3 protein: CVTGEQGSSGYTF

J gene: TRBJ1-4
V gene: TRBV30
D gene: .
clone size: .
CDR3 DNA: TGTGCCTGGAGTGCACAGGCTACAACTAATGAAAAACTGTTTTTT
CDR3 protein: CAWSAQATTNEKLFF

J gene: TRBJ1-2
V gene: TRBV6-5
D gene: .
clone size: .
CDR3 DNA: TGTGCCAGCAGTTACTCGGGGGGGGCGAGTGGCTACACCTTC
CDR3 protein: CASSYSGGASGYTF

J gene: TRBJ1-1
V gene: TRBV29-1
D gene: TRBD1
clone size: .
CDR3 DNA: TGCAGCGTTTCGGACAGGAGGAGCACTGAAGCTTTCTTT
CDR3 protein: CSVSDRRSTEAFF

J gene: TRBJ2-3
V gene: TRBV18
D gene: TRBD2
clone size: .
CDR3 DNA: TGTGCCAGCTCACCACCCCTAGCGGGGGGGAGGGCAGATACGCAGTATTTT
CDR3 protein: CASSPPLAGGRADTQYF

J gene: TRBJ2-5
V gene: TRBV7-7
D gene: .
clone size: .
CDR3 DNA: TGTGCCAGCAGCCCAAACACCCTCCAAGAGACCCAGTACTTC
CDR3 protein: CASSPNTLQETQYF

J gene: TRBJ2-5
V gene: TRBV19
D gene: TRBD1
clone size: .
CDR3 DNA: TGTGCCAGTAGGCGACAGGGGGCTCAAGAGACCCAGTACTTC
CDR3 protein: CASRRQGAQETQYF

J gene: TRBJ1-5
V gene: TRBV2
D gene: .
clone size: .
CDR3 DNA: TGTGCCAGCAGTGAAGGGGCCAATCAGCCCCAGCATTTT
CDR3 protein: CASSEGANQPQHF

J gene: TRBJ2-5
V gene: TRBV7-9
D gene: TRBD1
clone size: .
CDR3 DNA: TGTGCCAGCAGCTTAACAGACAGGGGATCGGAGGAGACCCAGTACTTC
CDR3 protein: CASSLTDRGSEETQYF

J gene: TRBJ2-5
V gene: TRBV7-9
D gene: TRBD2
clone size: few
CDR3 DNA: TGTGCCAGCAGCTTAGCAGCGGGGGCATCAGAGACCCAGTACTTC
CDR3 protein: CASSLAAGASETQYF

J gene: TRBJ2-6
V gene: TRBV19
D gene: TRBD1
clone size: .
CDR3 DNA: TGTGCCAGTGGGACAGGCTACTCTGGGGCCAACGTCCTGACTTTC
CDR3 protein: CASGTGYSGANVLTF

J gene: TRBJ2-7
V gene: TRBV29-1
D gene: .
clone size: .
CDR3 DNA: TGCAGCGTTGGACACGCGTCCTACGAGCAGTACTTC
CDR3 protein: CSVGHASYEQYF

J gene: TRBJ2-1
V gene: TRBV4-1
D gene: .
clone size: .
CDR3 DNA: TGCGCCAGCAGCCAATGGGGGCGGGGGCGAGAGTTCTTC
CDR3 protein: CASSQWGRGREFF

J gene: TRBJ1-1
V gene: TRBV18
D gene: .
clone size: .
CDR3 DNA: TGTGCCAGCTCACCTCCGAACAGTGTGAACACTGAAGCTTTCTTT
CDR3 protein: CASSPPNSVNTEAFF

J gene: TRBJ1-1
V gene: TRBV4-2
D gene: TRBD1
clone size: .
CDR3 DNA: TGTGCCAGCAGCCAAGGCCTGACAGGGGGGTGGTTGAACACTGAAGCTTTCTTT
CDR3 protein: CASSQGLTGGWLNTEAFF

J gene: TRBJ2-5
V gene: TRBV11-2
D gene: .
clone size: .
CDR3 DNA: TGTGCCAGCAGCTTAGGCAGGGCGGTAGACCAAGAGACCCAGTACTTC
CDR3 protein: CASSLGRAVDQETQYF

J gene: TRBJ1-3
V gene: TRBV25-1
D gene: .
clone size: .
CDR3 DNA: TGTGCCAGCAGTCAGCCAGGACTAATTTCTGGAAACACCATATATTTT
CDR3 protein: CASSQPGLISGNTIYF

J gene: TRBJ2-3
V gene: TRBV11-2
D gene: TRBD2
clone size: .
CDR3 DNA: TGTGCCAGCAGCTCGCTAGCGGGCCTCACAGATACGCAGTATTTT
CDR3 protein: CASSSLAGLTDTQYF

J gene: TRBJ2-3
V gene: TRBV5-6
D gene: .
clone size: .
CDR3 DNA: TGTGCCAGCAAGAGGTTTTCGACAGATACGCAGTATTTT
CDR3 protein: CASKRFSTDTQYF

J gene: TRBJ2-3
V gene: TRBV4-2
D gene: .
clone size: once
CDR3 DNA: TGTGCCAGCAGCCCACAGACCGGGGCCCACACAGATACGCAGTATTTT
CDR3 protein: CASSPQTGAHTDTQYF

J gene: TRBJ2-5
V gene: TRBV7-3
D gene: TRBD1
clone size: .
CDR3 DNA: TGTGCCAGCAGCGGAGACAGGGCCGGGGTTGGGACCCAGTACTTC
CDR3 protein: CASSGDRAGVGTQYF

J gene: TRBJ2-3
V gene: TRBV5-1
D gene: .
clone size: .
CDR3 DNA: TGCGCCAGCAGCTCCTCGAGGGGTACAGATACGCAGTATTTT
CDR3 protein: CASSSSRGTDTQYF

J gene: TRBJ1-2
V gene: TRBV7-2
D gene: .
clone size: .
CDR3 DNA: TGTGCCAGCAGCTTAGCTGGGAGCGGGGGCTACACCTTC
CDR3 protein: CASSLAGSGGYTF

J gene: TRBJ1-1
V gene: TRBV2
D gene: .
clone size: .
CDR3 DNA: TGTGCCAGCAGAGCCGACACAGGAGGGAACACTGAAGCTTTCTTT
CDR3 protein: CASRADTGGNTEAFF

J gene: TRBJ2-2
V gene: TRBV11-3
D gene: .
clone size: .
CDR3 DNA: TGTGCCAGCAGCTTAGTAACTTTCGGCGGGGAGCTGTTTTTT
CDR3 protein: CASSLVTFGGELFF

J gene: TRBJ1-2
V gene: TRBV2
D gene: TRBD1
clone size: .
CDR3 DNA: TGTGCCAGCAGTGATTACGGACAGGGGGTACGAGAGGCGGACACCTTC
CDR3 protein: CASSDYGQGVREADTF

J gene: TRBJ2-4
V gene: TRBV19
D gene: .
clone size: .
CDR3 DNA: TGTGCCAGTAGTGTCGGACGACGCCAAAACATTCAGTACTTC
CDR3 protein: CASSVGRRQNIQYF

J gene: TRBJ1-1
V gene: TRBV7-9
D gene: .
clone size: .
CDR3 DNA: TGTGCCAGCAGCCTAGGAGTGGGGTCGGGCACTGAAGCTTTCTTT
CDR3 protein: CASSLGVGSGTEAFF

J gene: TRBJ1-3
V gene: TRBV18
D gene: .
clone size: once
CDR3 DNA: TGTGCCAGCTCACCAGAAGGGGCGCCTGGAAACACCATATATTTT
CDR3 protein: CASSPEGAPGNTIYF

J gene: TRBJ2-3
V gene: TRBV5-1
D gene: TRBD2
clone size: .
CDR3 DNA: TGCGCCAGCAGCTTGGCCACCGGGGGGGGCACAGATACGCAGTATTTT
CDR3 protein: CASSLATGGGTDTQYF

J gene: TRBJ2-1
V gene: TRBV7-2
D gene: .
clone size: .
CDR3 DNA: TGTGCCAGCAGCTTAGCGCAGTCTAGCGCCAATGAGCAGTTCTTC
CDR3 protein: CASSLAQSSANEQFF

J gene: TRBJ1-5
V gene: TRBV19
D gene: .
clone size: .
CDR3 DNA: TGTGCCACCAGCTATAGCAATCAGCCCCAGCATTTT
CDR3 protein: CATSYSNQPQHF

J gene: TRBJ1-1
V gene: TRBV11-2
D gene: .
clone size: .
CDR3 DNA: TGTGCCAGCAGCTTAGCGGTCCGGGGAACGTTCGGGGCTTTCTTT
CDR3 protein: CASSLAVRGTFGAFF

J gene: TRBJ1-4
V gene: TRBV5-1
D gene: TRBD1
clone size: .
CDR3 DNA: TGCGCCAGCACCGCAGGGGGGGGAAGTGAAAAACTGTTTTTT
CDR3 protein: CASTAGGGSEKLFF

J gene: TRBJ2-1
V gene: TRBV21-1
D gene: .
clone size: once
CDR3 DNA: TGTGCCAGCACTTGGGCTTCCTACAATGAGCAGTTCTTC
CDR3 protein: CASTWASYNEQFF

J gene: TRBJ1-1
V gene: TRBV11-2
D gene: TRBD1
clone size: .
CDR3 DNA: TGTGCCAGCAGCTTACAGGACAGGGAAGCTTTCTTT
CDR3 protein: CASSLQDREAFF

J gene: TRBJ2-4
V gene: TRBV11-1
D gene: .
clone size: once
CDR3 DNA: TGTGCCAGCAGCCCGCTAGAGCGGCGGGGAAAAAACATTCAGTACTTC
CDR3 protein: CASSPLERRGKNIQYF

J gene: TRBJ1-2
V gene: TRBV27
D gene: TRBD1
clone size: once
CDR3 DNA: TGTGCCAGCAGTCGCCTCGGACAGGGGGCAGATGGCTACACCTTC
CDR3 protein: CASSRLGQGADGYTF

J gene: TRBJ1-1
V gene: TRBV19
D gene: TRBD1
clone size: .
CDR3 DNA: TGTGCCAGTCGACCGACAGGGATGAACACTGAAGCTTTCTTT
CDR3 protein: CASRPTGMNTEAFF

J gene: TRBJ1-1
V gene: TRBV6-5
D gene: .
clone size: .
CDR3 DNA: TGTGCCAGCAGTTACGGGGCAGGGCTAGTGGGTACTGAAGCTTTCTTT
CDR3 protein: CASSYGAGLVGTEAFF

J gene: TRBJ2-7
V gene: TRBV18
D gene: .
clone size: .
CDR3 DNA: TGTGCCAGCTCACCACCGACGGGACATTCGACCGAGCAGTACTTC
CDR3 protein: CASSPPTGHSTEQYF

J gene: TRBJ1-2
V gene: TRBV7-3
D gene: .
clone size: few
CDR3 DNA: TGTGCCAGCAGCCCGCGCATCTGGGGCAATGGCTACACCTTC
CDR3 protein: CASSPRIWGNGYTF

J gene: TRBJ1-1
V gene: TRBV7-3
D gene: TRBD1
clone size: .
CDR3 DNA: TGTGCCAGCAGCTTAGGGACAGGACTGAACACTGAAGCTTTCTTT
CDR3 protein: CASSLGTGLNTEAFF

J gene: TRBJ1-2
V gene: TRBV7-3
D gene: TRBD1
clone size: .
CDR3 DNA: TGTGCCAGCAGCCCCGGGACAGGGGTTGGCTACACCTTC
CDR3 protein: CASSPGTGVGYTF

J gene: TRBJ1-4
V gene: TRBV7-8
D gene: .
clone size: .
CDR3 DNA: TGTGCCAGCAGCTTAGACGGTTTGGGGGATGAAAAACTGTTTTTT
CDR3 protein: CASSLDGLGDEKLFF

J gene: TRBJ2-5
V gene: TRBV5-5
D gene: .
clone size: .
CDR3 DNA: TGTGCCAGCAGCTTACAGGGCCAAGAGACCCAGTACTTC
CDR3 protein: CASSLQGQETQYF